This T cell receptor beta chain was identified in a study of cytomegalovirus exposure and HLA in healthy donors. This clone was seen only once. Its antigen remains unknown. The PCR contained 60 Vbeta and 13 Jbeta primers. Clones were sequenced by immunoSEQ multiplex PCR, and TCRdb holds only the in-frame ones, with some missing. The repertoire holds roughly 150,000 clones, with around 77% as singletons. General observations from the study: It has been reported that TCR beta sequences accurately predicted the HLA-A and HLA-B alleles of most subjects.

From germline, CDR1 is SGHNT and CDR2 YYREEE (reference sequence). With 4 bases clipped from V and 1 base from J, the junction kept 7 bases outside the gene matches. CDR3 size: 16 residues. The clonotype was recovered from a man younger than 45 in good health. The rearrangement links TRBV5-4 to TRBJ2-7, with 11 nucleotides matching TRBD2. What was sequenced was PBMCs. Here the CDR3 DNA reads TGTGCCAGCAGCGGTCTAGCGGGAGGAATTTCCTACGAGCAGTACTTC. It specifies CASSGLAGGISYEQYF.